This entry lists 18 T cell receptor beta chains sequenced from one sample in a study of blood T cells in healthy people across ages. It was with a sample-barcoded 5' primer and a J-beta primer mix that a second PCR of about 6 to 12 cycles was run. From the 5' RACE reads, TCRdb called clonotypes with MiXCR, one entry per CDR3 protein. Of 1.2 million to 1.5 million distinct CDR3 sequences listed, roughly 60% are singletons. Sequenced input: blood. All receptors derive from a man aged 18 to 30 in good health.

The sample holds a few counts of this clonotype. The chain combines TRBV4-3 with TRBJ2-6; D not certain. CDR3 length: 15 residues. CDR1 LGHNA and CDR2 YSLEER come from the germline V gene. Trimming removed 1 base at V and 5 bases at J, with 9 bases between. The CDR3 spells CASSQALDWANVLTF. The CDR3 DNA reads as TGCGCCAGCAGCCAAGCCCTCGACTGGGCCAACGTCCTGACTTTC.

V and J are TRBV5-1 and TRBJ2-1; TRBD2 matches at 8 bases. Germline lookup yields CDR1 SGHRS and CDR2 YFSETQ. V lost 4 bases, J lost 3 bases, and 9 bases stayed unmatched. CDR3 length: 16 residues. For the CDR3, the DNA is TGCGCCAGCAGCCGGGGGGGAGCGGGGAGCTACAATGAGCAGTTCTTC. Translating it yields CASSRGGAGSYNEQFF.

The chain couples TRBV10-3 to TRBJ2-1; TRBD1 matches at 11 bases. The J call may not be correct, given that the DNA end is closer to TRBJ2-7. The CDR3 length is 16 residues. Germline CDR1 and CDR2: ENHRY and SYGVKD. CDR3: CAISGGQGGSYNEQYF. For the CDR3, the DNA is TGTGCCATCAGTGGGGGACAGGGGGGCTCCTACAATGAGCAGTACTTC.

This chain joins TRBV20-1 and TRBJ1-2, with D unclear. Germline V lookup: CDR1 DFQATT, CDR2 SNEGSKA (reference sequence). The CDR3 length is 13 residues. V was trimmed by 2 bases and J by 4 bases, leaving 11 bases between them. CDR3 sequence reads: CSARRLDFYGYTF. In DNA form, the CDR3 reads TGCAGTGCTAGACGTTTGGACTTCTATGGCTACACCTTC.

This chain joins TRBV20-1 and TRBJ1-1; 7 nucleotides match TRBD1. The CDR3 covers 12 residues. The ends lost 6 bases at V and 1 base at J; junction bases unmatched: 2. CDR1 DFQATT and CDR2 SNEGSKA come from the germline V gene (reference sequence). The CDR3 DNA sequence: TGCAGTGCAGACAGGGCGAACACTGAAGCTTTCTTT. Protein: CSADRANTEAFF.

V is TRBV6-1 and J is TRBJ1-6; 9 nucleotides match TRBD1. Germline CDR1 MNHNS, CDR2 SASEGT. This CDR3 has 14 residues. Losses at the gene ends were 6 bases for V and 10 bases for J; bases not matched to a gene: 7. This CDR3 is CASSQDRGLSPLHF. CDR3 coding DNA: TGTGCCAGCAGCCAGGACAGGGGTCTATCACCCCTCCACTTT.

This sequence joins TRBV7-2 and TRBJ1-2; no reliable D call. Germline CDR1 is SGHTA and CDR2 is FQGNSA. The V gene lost 1 base and the J gene lost 4 bases, with 13 bases spanning the gap. The CDR3 extends over 15 amino acids. This chain's CDR3 is CASSLVGRPSYGYTF. The CDR3 region has the DNA TGTGCCAGCAGCTTAGTTGGCCGGCCGAGCTATGGCTACACCTTC.

The rearrangement links TRBV12-3 or TRBV12-4 to TRBJ2-2; D uncertain. The CDR3 spans 14 residues. V was shortened by 6 bases and J by 0 bases, with 8 bases between the two germline ends. In nucleotides, the CDR3 is TGTGCCAGCAGCCACCCTACGAACACCGGGGAGCTGTTTTTT. It translates to CASSHPTNTGELFF.

This chain uses TRBV7-9 with TRBJ2-5; TRBD2 matches 7 bases. Germline V CDR1 and CDR2: SEHNR, FQNEAQ (reference sequence). J lost 4 bases, V lost 5 bases, and 7 bases had no gene match. The CDR3 is 14 residues long. The CDR3 is CASSGAGPRETQYF. The CDR3 DNA sequence: TGTGCCAGCAGCGGAGCGGGACCTCGAGAGACCCAGTACTTC.

This chain connects TRBV5-1 to TRBJ2-1; D unresolved. Germline loops: CDR1 SGHRS, CDR2 YFSETQ. The CDR3 contains 12 residues. V gave up 3 bases and J gave up 9 bases, with 10 bases separating them. The CDR3: CASSSDLGEQFF. CDR3 coding DNA: TGCGCCAGCAGCTCGGACCTGGGTGAGCAGTTCTTC. Filled out from reference TRBV5-1 and TRBJ2-1, the complete variable domain reads KAGVTQTPRYLIKTRGQQVTLSCSPISGHRSVSWYQQTPGQGLQFLFEYFSETQRNKGNFPGRFSGRQFSNSRSEMNVSTLELGDSALYLCASSSDLGEQFFGPGTRLTVL.

This clonotype was detected once. V gene TRBV27 combines with J gene TRBJ2-1, with D possibly called TRBD1 or TRBD2 (6 bases each). Germline values: CDR1 MNHEY, CDR2 SMNVEV (reference sequence). Trimming pared 7 bases from V and 3 bases from J, leaving 16 bases between. The CDR3 is 15 amino acids. As DNA, the CDR3 is TGTGCCAGCAACAAAAGGGGGGATGACTACAATGAGCAGTTCTTC. It codes for CASNKRGDDYNEQFF.

The J gene is TRBJ1-1, the V gene TRBV7-9; D remains ambiguous. Trimming left V 1 base short and J 5 bases short, with 14 bases between. This CDR3 has 15 residues. Per the germline V gene, CDR1 is SEHNR and CDR2 is FQNEAQ (reference sequence). CDR3: CASSLERVRGTEAFF. The CDR3 nucleotides are TGTGCCAGCAGCTTAGAGAGGGTAAGAGGGACTGAAGCTTTCTTT.

This sequence joins TRBV12-3 or TRBV12-4 and TRBJ1-2; 8 nucleotides match TRBD1. V lost 4 bases and J lost 7; bases outside the gene matches: 2. CDR3 length: 12 amino acids. This chain's CDR3 is CASSSTGVGYTF. In DNA, the CDR3 is TGTGCCAGCAGTTCGACAGGGGTTGGCTACACCTTC.

The chain has TRBV9 and TRBJ1-2; no clear D. This CDR3 contains 14 residues. The V gene lost 0 bases and the J gene lost 2 bases, with 8 bases spanning the gap. Germline V gives CDR1 SGDLS, CDR2 YYNGEE. Written as DNA, the CDR3 is TGTGCCAGCAGCGTAGGGAATGAGAACTATGGCTACACCTTC. Translation: CASSVGNENYGYTF.

The chain is built from TRBV12-3 or TRBV12-4 and TRBJ2-7; no clear D gene. The CDR3 is 14 residues long. V lost 5 bases and J 5 bases, leaving 16 bases between the germline ends. The CDR3 is CASSPDPEGHEQYF. The DNA of the CDR3 is TGTGCCAGCAGTCCGGACCCAGAAGGGCACGAGCAGTACTTC.

V is TRBV20-1 and J is TRBJ2-7, with 12 bases that match TRBD2. V trimming: 5 bases; J trimming: 3 bases; junction bases outside the gene matches: 8. Germline CDR1 and CDR2: DFQATT and SNEGSKA (reference sequence). The CDR3 is 15 amino acids. Here the CDR3 reads CSARTSGLAGYEQYF. DNA of the CDR3: TGCAGTGCTCGAACTTCGGGACTAGCGGGCTACGAGCAGTACTTC.

For this clonotype: A much larger clone lies one base from this, so it may be a read error. The chain is built from TRBV12-3 or TRBV12-4 and TRBJ2-3; D uncertain. The CDR3 loop spans 13 amino acids. The CDR3 region is CAGSSPGTDTQYF. The CDR3 DNA reads as TGTGCCGGCAGTTCCCCCGGCACAGATACGCAGTATTTT.

The chain couples TRBV4-1 to TRBJ2-3, with D perhaps given as TRBD1 or TRBD2 (7 bases each). Trimming stripped 3 bases from V and 5 bases from J, with 12 bases between. The CDR3 has 14 residues. Germline CDR1 and CDR2: MGHRA and YSYEKL. In nucleotides, the CDR3 is TGCGCCAGCAGCCACGCGGGGGACAGAGATACGCAGTATTTT. Protein product: CASSHAGDRDTQYF.